This T cell receptor (beta chain) comes out of a study of blood T cell repertoires in COVID-19. Overall study: From T cells, B-cell-depleted T cells, or PBMCs came the material, which was cDNA or gDNA.

This CDR3 region has 15 residues. The ends were cut back, 0 bases at V and 2 bases at J, with 11 bases in the middle. Germline-derived CDR1 and CDR2 are SGHRS and YFSETQ. Assay used: immunoSEQ multiplex PCR; TCRdb lists only in-frame clones, some missing. The data show 75,000 or so clones, roughly four fifths seen once. What was sequenced was peripheral blood. The clonotype was recovered from a woman aged 70-85 years with acute or convalescent COVID-19. The V and J genes are TRBV5-1 and TRBJ2-5; D gene uncertain. CDR3 sequence: CASSLGHSRQETQYF. CDR3 coding DNA: TGCGCCAGCAGCTTGGGTCACAGTAGGCAAGAGACCCAGTACTTC.